This T cell receptor beta chain appears in the sequencing data of a study of OX40 agonist ivuxolimab in advanced cancers. Study at large: Patients were given ivuxolimab, an antibody that agonizes OX40 (CD134).

The CDR3 loop spans 14 amino acids. Germline values: CDR1 SQVTM, CDR2 ANQGSEA. Trimming removed 7 bases from V and 1 base from J, with 16 bases in between. A remark on this clone: Its antigen is currently unknown.

Clones were sequenced by immunoSEQ multiplex PCR, and TCRdb holds only the in-frame ones, with some missing. The sample has 30,000 or so clones, roughly three quarters seen once. Anyone with autoimmune disease history or systemic immunosuppression was excluded. Overall study results and limits: Some nonresponders also had low normalized T-cell clonal expansion. At 0.1 to 3.0 mg/kg, CD4+ and CD8+ blood T cells expanded clonally by week 6.

This receptor was obtained from an adult with an advanced solid tumor such as melanoma, head and neck, liver or kidney cancer. The chain links TRBV29-1 to TRBJ1-1; possibly TRBD1 for D (5 bases). The material sequenced was CD4+ or CD8+ T cells sorted from blood, taken in a trial of the OX40 agonist ivuxolimab. The CDR3 here is CSGLQGGRNTEAFF. In DNA form, the CDR3 reads TGCAGCGGTCTTCAGGGCGGGAGGAACACTGAAGCTTTCTTT.